This T cell receptor (beta chain) comes out of a study of blood T cell repertoires in COVID-19. Looking at the study overall: Samples of COVID-19 (acute and convalescent) were obtained from the United States, Italy and Spain.

As handled by the study authors: Counts of nucleated cells, estimated from reference gene primer amplification, were obtained. Clones were sequenced by immunoSEQ multiplex PCR, and TCRdb holds only the in-frame ones, with some missing. That table is the source of V, J and clone size, and D and trimming were worked out from the DNA. Here the sample spans approximately 200,000 clones, about 81% being singletons. The CDR3 contains 13 residues. Germline V CDR1 and CDR2: SGHDN, FVKESK. V shed 0 bases and J shed 4 bases, with 4 bases lying between them. In Seattle, patients joined the study during active infection and were tracked longitudinally. This clone was detected once.

The chain combines TRBV14 with TRBJ1-5; no definite D call. Sequencing was done on a sample of peripheral blood. This TCR was recovered from a woman of 80 years or more with COVID-19, enrolled during active disease. The CDR3 DNA is TGTGCCAGCAGCCAAGATTCGAATCAGCCCCAGCATTTT. Its translation: CASSQDSNQPQHF.